This T cell receptor (beta chain) emerged from a study of blood T cells in healthy people across ages. The CDR3 length is 16 residues. CDR1 and CDR2 from the germline V gene are KGHDR and SFDVKD. The V and J ends lost 2 bases and 4 bases respectively, with 16 bases between them. Using a J-beta primer mix together with a sample-barcoded 5' primer, a second PCR was run for about 7 to 12 cycles. MiXCR, applied by TCRdb to the 5' RACE reads, yields one record per CDR3 protein. The repertoire has some 760,000 distinct CDR3 sequences, 25% of them found once; the top ten carry 8% to 10%. These records were also assigned to another study, of T cells of mothers and their children. According to that study: Donors were a few healthy Caucasian mothers and their six children. The TCR beta CDR3 read count exceeded 9.5 million for each mother and was about 3 million for each child. Related mother-child pairs showed slightly higher but non-significant overlap than unrelated pairs.

The chain employs TRBV24-1 and TRBJ1-2, with D unclear. Source material: blood. The sequence was obtained from a boy younger than 18 in good health. CDR3 nucleotide sequence: TGTGCCACCAGTGATTCCTGGGCCTTAGGTCCCTATGGCTACACCTTC. Amino acids: CATSDSWALGPYGYTF.